The sample holds a few counts of the clone carrying this TCR beta chain. TCRdb reprocessed the RT-PCR reads via MiXCR and lists one record per CDR3 protein. This sample yields about 960,000 distinct CDR3 sequences, of which roughly 18% are seen a single time; 6% belongs to the top ten. The data originate from a study of patients and donors after allogeneic stem cell transplantation. Trimming removed 4 bases from V and 4 bases from J; junction bases left unmatched: 6. Germline V gene data show CDR1 as SGHKS and CDR2 as YYEKEE (reference sequence). The CDR3 is 14 amino acids. This chain joins TRBV5-5 and TRBJ1-2; 8 bases agree with TRBD1. Sequencing used blood, either unsorted or a sorted T cell fraction (not recorded which). The clonotype originates from a human donor who was either an allogeneic HSCT recipient or a stem cell or donor lymphocyte infusion donor (not recorded which). It is not recorded whose cells these are; they may come from a transplant donor. CDR3 sequence: CASSVLDRVYGYTF. The CDR3 nucleotides are TGTGCCAGCAGCGTGCTGGACAGGGTCTATGGCTACACCTTC.